This is a list of T cell receptor beta chains from one sample in a study of shared clonotypes between healthy human individuals. Repertoires were generated with immunoSEQ multiplex PCR, while TCRdb's copy carries only in-frame clones and drops some. The table shows some 2.1 million clones, with about 95% occurring only once. The sample was naive CD8+ T cells sorted from blood. Receptors were obtained from a man between 18 and 29 years old in good health. CDR3s include the opening cysteine and the closing phenylalanine or tryptophan. A D gene is named only where the DNA matches it firmly. Where a row states a size, it is once, few, many or the class of an expanded clone; other rows omit it.

clone size: .
D gene: .
J gene: TRBJ1-1
V gene: TRBV13
CDR3 protein: CASSLGGGLTEAFF
CDR3 DNA: TGTGCCAGCAGCCTAGGGGGGGGTCTGACCGAAGCTTTCTTT

clone size: .
D gene: .
J gene: TRBJ1-4
V gene: TRBV4-3
CDR3 protein: CASSQLDVRTTNEKLFF
CDR3 DNA: TGCGCCAGCAGCCAACTTGATGTCAGAACAACTAATGAAAAACTGTTTTTT

clone size: .
D gene: .
J gene: TRBJ2-7
V gene: TRBV28
CDR3 protein: CASSLRGADYEQYF
CDR3 DNA: TGTGCCAGCAGTCTCAGGGGAGCCGACTACGAGCAGTACTTC

clone size: .
D gene: TRBD1
J gene: TRBJ1-1
V gene: TRBV27
CDR3 protein: CASSLRTGGRNTEAFF
CDR3 DNA: TGTGCCAGCAGTTTACGGACAGGGGGAAGGAACACTGAAGCTTTCTTT

clone size: few
D gene: TRBD2
J gene: TRBJ2-1
V gene: TRBV27
CDR3 protein: CASSWTGTSGSNEQFF
CDR3 DNA: TGTGCCAGCAGTTGGACCGGGACTAGCGGGAGCAATGAGCAGTTCTTC

clone size: .
D gene: .
J gene: TRBJ2-3
V gene: TRBV4-1
CDR3 protein: CASSQERVTQYF
CDR3 DNA: TGCGCCAGCAGCCAAGAAAGGGTTACGCAGTATTTT

clone size: .
D gene: TRBD2
J gene: TRBJ2-7
V gene: TRBV14
CDR3 protein: CASSEGLTYEQYF
CDR3 DNA: TGTGCCAGCAGCGAGGGACTAACCTACGAGCAGTACTTC

clone size: .
D gene: .
J gene: TRBJ1-2
V gene: TRBV27
CDR3 protein: CASSSPSGTPDGYTF
CDR3 DNA: TGTGCCAGCAGCTCACCATCCGGGACACCGGATGGCTACACCTTC

clone size: .
D gene: .
J gene: TRBJ2-1
V gene: TRBV4-1
CDR3 protein: CASSQDPTASLSYNEQFF
CDR3 DNA: TGCGCCAGCAGCCAAGATCCCACGGCTAGTTTGTCCTACAATGAGCAGTTCTTC

clone size: .
D gene: TRBD1
J gene: TRBJ1-2
V gene: TRBV9
CDR3 protein: CASSVATGQLANYGYTF
CDR3 DNA: TGTGCCAGCAGCGTAGCTACGGGACAGCTAGCTAACTATGGCTACACCTTC

clone size: few
D gene: .
J gene: TRBJ1-5
V gene: TRBV19
CDR3 protein: CASNDYNQPQHF
CDR3 DNA: TGTGCCAGTAACGACTACAATCAGCCCCAGCATTTT

clone size: .
D gene: TRBD2
J gene: TRBJ2-3
V gene: TRBV15
CDR3 protein: CATSRDAAGGGDTQYF
CDR3 DNA: TGTGCCACCAGCAGAGATGCCGCGGGAGGGGGAGATACGCAGTATTTT

clone size: .
D gene: .
J gene: TRBJ2-1
V gene: TRBV7-9
CDR3 protein: CASSGPQGNEQFF
CDR3 DNA: TGTGCCAGCAGCGGCCCCCAGGGGAATGAGCAGTTCTTC

clone size: .
D gene: TRBD1
J gene: TRBJ1-1
V gene: TRBV10-1
CDR3 protein: CASSQHRGLDTEAFF
CDR3 DNA: TGCGCCAGCAGTCAACACAGGGGGCTGGACACTGAAGCTTTCTTT

clone size: .
D gene: .
J gene: TRBJ2-7
V gene: TRBV21-1
CDR3 protein: CASSKAPGGGSSYEQYF
CDR3 DNA: TGTGCCAGCAGCAAAGCCCCAGGAGGGGGGAGCTCCTACGAGCAGTACTTC

clone size: once
D gene: .
J gene: TRBJ2-7
V gene: TRBV19
CDR3 protein: CASSLTGISYEQYF
CDR3 DNA: TGTGCCAGTAGTTTGACGGGGATTTCCTACGAGCAGTACTTC

clone size: .
D gene: .
J gene: TRBJ2-7
V gene: TRBV28
CDR3 protein: CASSLRIYEQYF
CDR3 DNA: TGTGCCAGCAGCCTTAGGATCTACGAGCAGTACTTC

clone size: few
D gene: .
J gene: TRBJ1-6
V gene: TRBV27
CDR3 protein: CASSLGSYNSPLHF
CDR3 DNA: TGTGCCAGCAGTTTAGGTTCCTATAATTCACCCCTCCACTTT

clone size: .
D gene: TRBD1
J gene: TRBJ2-1
V gene: TRBV6-5
CDR3 protein: CASSDRGPYNEQFF
CDR3 DNA: TGTGCCAGCAGTGACAGGGGCCCCTACAATGAGCAGTTCTTC

clone size: once
D gene: .
J gene: TRBJ1-5
V gene: TRBV27
CDR3 protein: CASSGGGESPQHF
CDR3 DNA: TGTGCCAGCAGCGGGGGGGGAGAATCGCCCCAGCATTTT

clone size: once
D gene: .
J gene: TRBJ2-7
V gene: TRBV7-9
CDR3 protein: CASSLAIGSISYEQYF
CDR3 DNA: TGTGCCAGCAGCTTAGCTATTGGAAGTATCTCCTACGAGCAGTACTTC

clone size: .
D gene: .
J gene: TRBJ2-5
V gene: TRBV19
CDR3 protein: CASSLFMVPQETQYF
CDR3 DNA: TGTGCCAGTAGTCTATTTATGGTCCCCCAAGAGACCCAGTACTTC

clone size: .
D gene: TRBD1
J gene: TRBJ2-2
V gene: TRBV7-9
CDR3 protein: CASSRTLSRTGANTGELFF
CDR3 DNA: TGTGCCAGCAGCCGAACTTTATCGCGGACAGGGGCAAACACCGGGGAGCTGTTTTTT

clone size: .
D gene: TRBD2
J gene: TRBJ2-1
V gene: TRBV7-8
CDR3 protein: CASSHLAGHLNEQFF
CDR3 DNA: TGTGCCAGCAGCCATCTAGCGGGACACCTCAATGAGCAGTTCTTC

clone size: .
D gene: .
J gene: TRBJ2-7
V gene: TRBV11-2
CDR3 protein: CASSLGGKYEQYF
CDR3 DNA: TGTGCCAGCAGCCTAGGAGGCAAATACGAGCAGTACTTC

clone size: .
D gene: TRBD2
J gene: TRBJ2-1
V gene: TRBV11-2
CDR3 protein: CASSYLAGNEQFF
CDR3 DNA: TGTGCCAGCAGTTATCTAGCGGGGAATGAGCAGTTCTTC

clone size: .
D gene: .
J gene: TRBJ2-7
V gene: TRBV4-3
CDR3 protein: CASSQYRGYEQYF
CDR3 DNA: TGCGCCAGCAGCCAATACCGGGGGTACGAGCAGTACTTC

clone size: .
D gene: .
J gene: TRBJ2-4
V gene: TRBV2
CDR3 protein: CASSAGTVKNIQYF
CDR3 DNA: TGTGCCAGCAGTGCCGGGACGGTGAAAAACATTCAGTACTTC

clone size: .
D gene: .
J gene: TRBJ1-1
V gene: TRBV7-9
CDR3 protein: CASSRMNTEAFF
CDR3 DNA: TGTGCCAGCAGCCGAATGAACACTGAAGCTTTCTTT

clone size: .
D gene: TRBD2
J gene: TRBJ2-3
V gene: TRBV28
CDR3 protein: CASSFPSGGATDTQYF
CDR3 DNA: TGTGCCAGCAGTTTCCCTAGCGGGGGGGCGACAGATACGCAGTATTTT

clone size: .
D gene: TRBD2
J gene: TRBJ2-2
V gene: TRBV2
CDR3 protein: CASSVTGLAGVLNTGELFF
CDR3 DNA: TGTGCCAGCAGCGTCACGGGACTAGCGGGAGTGCTGAACACCGGGGAGCTGTTTTTT

clone size: .
D gene: .
J gene: TRBJ1-1
V gene: TRBV5-1
CDR3 protein: CASAQSGLNTEAFF
CDR3 DNA: TGCGCCAGCGCCCAAAGTGGGCTAAACACTGAAGCTTTCTTT

clone size: .
D gene: .
J gene: TRBJ1-4
V gene: TRBV30
CDR3 protein: CAWSVPGFGEKLFF
CDR3 DNA: TGTGCCTGGAGTGTACCTGGGTTTGGTGAAAAACTGTTTTTT